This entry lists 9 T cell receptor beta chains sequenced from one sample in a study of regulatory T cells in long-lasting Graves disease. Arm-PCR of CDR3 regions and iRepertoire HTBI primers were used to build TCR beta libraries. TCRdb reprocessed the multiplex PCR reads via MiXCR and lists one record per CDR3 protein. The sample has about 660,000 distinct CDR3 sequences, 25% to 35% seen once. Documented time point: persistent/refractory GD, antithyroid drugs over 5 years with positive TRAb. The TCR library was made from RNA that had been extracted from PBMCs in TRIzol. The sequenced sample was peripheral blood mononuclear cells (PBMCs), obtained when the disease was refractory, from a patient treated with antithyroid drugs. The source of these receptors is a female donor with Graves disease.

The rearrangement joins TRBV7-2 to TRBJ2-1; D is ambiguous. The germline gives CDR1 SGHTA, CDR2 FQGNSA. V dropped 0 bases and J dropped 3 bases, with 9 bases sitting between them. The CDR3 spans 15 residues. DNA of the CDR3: TGTGCCAGCAGCTTAGCCTTCGCTAGCTACAATGAGCAGTTCTTC. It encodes CASSLAFASYNEQFF.

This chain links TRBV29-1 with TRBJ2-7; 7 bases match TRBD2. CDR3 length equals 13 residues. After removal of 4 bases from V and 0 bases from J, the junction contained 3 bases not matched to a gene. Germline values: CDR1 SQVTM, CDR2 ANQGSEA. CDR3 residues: CSVGWGGSYEQYF. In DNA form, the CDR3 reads TGCAGCGTTGGGTGGGGGGGCTCCTACGAGCAGTACTTC.

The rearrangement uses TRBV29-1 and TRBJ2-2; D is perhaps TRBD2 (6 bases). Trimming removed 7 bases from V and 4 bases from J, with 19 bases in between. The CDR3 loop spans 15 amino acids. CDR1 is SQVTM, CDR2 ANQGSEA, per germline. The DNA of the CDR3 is TGCAGCGGGGGGGAGGTCAGAGGAGGCACCGGGGAGCTGTTTTTT. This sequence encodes CSGGEVRGGTGELFF.

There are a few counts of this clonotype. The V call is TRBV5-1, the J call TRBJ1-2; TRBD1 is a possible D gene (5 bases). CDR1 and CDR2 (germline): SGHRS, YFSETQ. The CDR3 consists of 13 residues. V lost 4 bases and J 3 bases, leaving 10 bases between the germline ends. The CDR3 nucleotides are TGCGCCAGCAGCACACAGGAATACTATGGCTACACCTTC. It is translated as CASSTQEYYGYTF.

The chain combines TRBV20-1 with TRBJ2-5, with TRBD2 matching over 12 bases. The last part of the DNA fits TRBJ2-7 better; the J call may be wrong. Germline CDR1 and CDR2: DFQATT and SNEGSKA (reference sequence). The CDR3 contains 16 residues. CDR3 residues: CSARLTSGSLSYEQYF. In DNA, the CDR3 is TGCAGTGCTCGCCTGACTAGCGGGAGTCTCTCCTACGAGCAGTACTTC.

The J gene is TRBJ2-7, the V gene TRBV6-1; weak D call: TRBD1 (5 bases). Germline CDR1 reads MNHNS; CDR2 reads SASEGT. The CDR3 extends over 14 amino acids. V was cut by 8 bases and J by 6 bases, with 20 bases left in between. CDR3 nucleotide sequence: TGTGCCAGCTCACCCCCTACGGACAATCCCGAGCAGTACTTC. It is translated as CASSPPTDNPEQYF.

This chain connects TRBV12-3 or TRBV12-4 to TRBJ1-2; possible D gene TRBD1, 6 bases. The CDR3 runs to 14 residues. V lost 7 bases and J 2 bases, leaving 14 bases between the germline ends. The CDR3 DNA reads TGTGCCAGCACAACCGGGACACTAAACTATGGCTACACCTTC. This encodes CASTTGTLNYGYTF.

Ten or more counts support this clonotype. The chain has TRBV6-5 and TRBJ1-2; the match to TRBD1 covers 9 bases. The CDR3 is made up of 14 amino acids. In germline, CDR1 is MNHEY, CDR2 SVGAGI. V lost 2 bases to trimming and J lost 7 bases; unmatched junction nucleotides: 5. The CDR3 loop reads CASSYAGTGTGYTF. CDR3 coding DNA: TGTGCCAGCAGTTACGCTGGGACAGGGACTGGCTACACCTTC.

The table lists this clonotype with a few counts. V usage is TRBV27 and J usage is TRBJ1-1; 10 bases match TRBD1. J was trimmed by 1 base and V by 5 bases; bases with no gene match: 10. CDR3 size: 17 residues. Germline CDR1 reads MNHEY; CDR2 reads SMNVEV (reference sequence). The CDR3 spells CASSPGTGAYWNTEAFF. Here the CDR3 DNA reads TGTGCCAGCAGTCCAGGGACAGGGGCGTACTGGAACACTGAAGCTTTCTTT.